This TCR beta chain was obtained from a study of T-cell reconstitution after alpha-beta-depleted transplantation in children. V was clipped by 0 bases and J by 5 bases; unmatched bases: 2. Germline V CDR1 and CDR2: SGHRS, YFSETQ. The CDR3 extends over 14 amino acids. This clonotype was found a few times. The library targeted TCRbeta and was prepared with unique molecular identifiers. Via MiXCR, TCRdb re-called the PCR reads, giving one row per CDR3 protein. This table has hundreds of thousands of distinct CDR3 sequences, roughly 33% appearing once. The genes are TRBV5-1 and TRBJ2-1, with 7 bases identical to TRBD1. The sample consisted of PBMCs from the stem cell graft donor, taken from the stem cell graft. This TCR was sampled from a human donor who donated a stem cell graft to a child with aplastic anemia. This chain's CDR3 is CASSLGDSNNEQFF. The DNA for the CDR3 is TGCGCCAGCAGCTTGGGGGACAGTAACAATGAGCAGTTCTTC.